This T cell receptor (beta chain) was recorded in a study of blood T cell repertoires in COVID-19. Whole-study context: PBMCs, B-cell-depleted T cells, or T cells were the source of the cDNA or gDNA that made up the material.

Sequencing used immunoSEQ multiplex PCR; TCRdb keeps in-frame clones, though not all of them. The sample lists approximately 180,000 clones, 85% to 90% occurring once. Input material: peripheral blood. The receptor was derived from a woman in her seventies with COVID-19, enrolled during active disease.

The CDR3 DNA sequence: TGCGCCAGCAGCTTGGATATTCCGGGACTAGCGGGCAATGAGCAGTTCTTC. This sequence encodes CASSLDIPGLAGNEQFF. This chain connects TRBV5-1 to TRBJ2-1, with 12 positions matching TRBD2. CDR1 SGHRS and CDR2 YFSETQ come from the germline V gene. The V segment lost 0 bases and the J segment 6 bases; nucleotides outside the gene matches: 7. The CDR3 consists of 17 residues.